This T cell receptor (beta chain) was sequenced during a study of cytomegalovirus exposure and HLA in healthy donors. It was with 60 Vbeta and 13 Jbeta primers that the PCR ran. The repertoire was sequenced with immunoSEQ multiplex PCR; TCRdb's copy has only in-frame clones and lacks some. Of under 200,000 clones listed, over 80% are singletons. Per the germline V gene, CDR1 is MNHEY and CDR2 is SMNVEV (reference sequence). This CDR3 region has 13 residues. V was pared by 4 bases and J by 1 base, with 0 bases of the junction left unmatched. The V call is TRBV27, the J call TRBJ2-7; 8 nucleotides align to TRBD1. Sample: PBMCs. The TCR sequence derives from a man in his forties in good health and CMV-seropositive. CDR3 coding DNA: TGTGCCAGCAGTTGGACAGGGTCCTACGAGCAGTACTTC. Protein: CASSWTGSYEQYF.